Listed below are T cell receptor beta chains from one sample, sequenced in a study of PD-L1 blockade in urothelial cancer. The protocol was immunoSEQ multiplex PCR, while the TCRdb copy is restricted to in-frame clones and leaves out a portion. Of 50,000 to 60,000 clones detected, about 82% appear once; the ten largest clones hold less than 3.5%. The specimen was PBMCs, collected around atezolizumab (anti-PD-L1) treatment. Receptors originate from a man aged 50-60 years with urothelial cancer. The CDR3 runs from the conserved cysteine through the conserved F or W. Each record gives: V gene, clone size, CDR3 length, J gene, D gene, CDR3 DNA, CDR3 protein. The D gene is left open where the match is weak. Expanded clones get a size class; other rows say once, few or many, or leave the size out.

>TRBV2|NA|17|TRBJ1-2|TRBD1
TGTGCCAGCAGAAACGACAGGGGGTCGGGCAGGGACTATGGCTACACCTTC
CASRNDRGSGRDYGYTF
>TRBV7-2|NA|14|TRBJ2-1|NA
TGTGCCAGCAGCTTATACGGGACCTACAATGAGCAGTTCTTC
CASSLYGTYNEQFF
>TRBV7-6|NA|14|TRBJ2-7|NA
TGTGCCAGCAGCTTAGCGGGAGGTTTCGACGAGCAGTACTTC
CASSLAGGFDEQYF
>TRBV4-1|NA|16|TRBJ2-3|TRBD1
TGCGCCAGCAGCCCCTATGGGACAGGTAGAACAGATACGCAGTATTTT
CASSPYGTGRTDTQYF
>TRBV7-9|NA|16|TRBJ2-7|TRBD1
TGTGCCAGCAGCCTTTCGGGACAGGGTCGTCTCGACGAGCAGTACTTC
CASSLSGQGRLDEQYF
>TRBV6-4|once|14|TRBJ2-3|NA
TGTGCCAGCTCCGCGGGGACTCCTGGAGATACGCAGTATTTT
CASSAGTPGDTQYF
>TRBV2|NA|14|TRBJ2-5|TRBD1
TGTGCCAGCAGTGAGGGGACAGGGCGAGAGACCCAGTACTTC
CASSEGTGRETQYF
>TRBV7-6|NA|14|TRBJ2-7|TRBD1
TGTGCCAGCAGCCCAGCAAACAGGGGCTACGAGCAGTACTTC
CASSPANRGYEQYF
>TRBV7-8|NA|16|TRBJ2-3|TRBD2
TGTGCCAGCAGCCGAACTAGCGGGACCTTCACAGATACGCAGTATTTT
CASSRTSGTFTDTQYF
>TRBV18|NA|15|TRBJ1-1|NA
TGTGCCAGCTCACCTACCGGGACACTGAACACTGAAGCTTTCTTT
CASSPTGTLNTEAFF
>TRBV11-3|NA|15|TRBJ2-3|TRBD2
TGTGCCAGCAGCTTAGGGACTAGCGACACAGATACGCAGTATTTT
CASSLGTSDTDTQYF
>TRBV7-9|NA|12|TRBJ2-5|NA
TGTGCCAGCAGCCCGCTATCAGAGACCCAGTACTTC
CASSPLSETQYF
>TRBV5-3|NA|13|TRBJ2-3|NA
TGTGCCAGAAGCTTGGCCGAGGGCCATACGCAGTATTTT
CARSLAEGHTQYF
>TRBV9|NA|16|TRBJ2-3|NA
TGTGCCAGCAGCGTAGGGTCCCAGCGGTCCACAGATACGCAGTATTTT
CASSVGSQRSTDTQYF
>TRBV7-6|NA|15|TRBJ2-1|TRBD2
TGTGCCAGCAGCCAATCTAGCGGGGGGGTCGGAGAGCAGTTCTTC
CASSQSSGGVGEQFF
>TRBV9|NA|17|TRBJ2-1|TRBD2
TGTGCCAGCAGCACCCCCACCAGGCTAGCGGGAGTCAATGAGCAGTTCTTC
CASSTPTRLAGVNEQFF
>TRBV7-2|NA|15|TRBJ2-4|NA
TGTGCCAGCAGCCGGGAACAGGGATTGGGTAACATTCAGTACTTC
CASSREQGLGNIQYF
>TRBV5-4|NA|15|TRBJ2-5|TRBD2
TGTGCCAGCAGCCCTAGCGGGCCGTACCAAGAGACCCAGTACTTC
CASSPSGPYQETQYF
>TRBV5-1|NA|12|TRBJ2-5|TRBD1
TGCGCCAGCAGCCCGCAGGGGGCGACCCAGTACTTC
CASSPQGATQYF
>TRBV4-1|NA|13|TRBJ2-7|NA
TGCGCCAGCAGCCAAGGTCAGTTCTACGAGCAGTACTTC
CASSQGQFYEQYF
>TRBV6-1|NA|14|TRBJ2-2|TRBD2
TGTGCCAGCAGTCCGACTAGCAGTGCCGGGGAGCTGTTTTTT
CASSPTSSAGELFF
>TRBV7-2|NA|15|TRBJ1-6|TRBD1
TGTGCCAGCACCCGACGGACAGGGCTTAATTCACCCCTCCACTTT
CASTRRTGLNSPLHF
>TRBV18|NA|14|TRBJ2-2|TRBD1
TGTGCCAGCTCACCAGACAGGGCGACCGGGGAGCTGTTTTTT
CASSPDRATGELFF
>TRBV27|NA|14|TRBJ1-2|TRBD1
TGTGCCAGCAGACGCAAGGGGGCGGATTATGGCTACACCTTC
CASRRKGADYGYTF
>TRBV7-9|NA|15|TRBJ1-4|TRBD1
TGTGCCAGCAGCTTAGAAGGTCAGGGGGGTGAAAAACTGTTTTTT
CASSLEGQGGEKLFF
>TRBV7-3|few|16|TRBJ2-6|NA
TGTGCCAGCAGCCGTCAGGGGGGAGCTGGGGCCAACGTCCTGACTTTC
CASSRQGGAGANVLTF
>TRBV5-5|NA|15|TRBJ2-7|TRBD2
TGTGCCAGCAGACTAGCGGGGCCCGCCTCCTACGAGCAGTACTTC
CASRLAGPASYEQYF
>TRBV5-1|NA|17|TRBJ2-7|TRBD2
TGCGCCAGCAGCTTGGGGGGTAGCGGGAGGGCCGGCTACGAGCAGTACTTC
CASSLGGSGRAGYEQYF
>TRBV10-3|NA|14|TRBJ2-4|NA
TGTGCCATCAGTGTAGGAGACAGTAAAAACATTCAGTACTTC
CAISVGDSKNIQYF
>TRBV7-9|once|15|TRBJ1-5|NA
TGTGCCAGCAGCTTAGGGGGGAGGAGAGGACAGCCCCAGCATTTT
CASSLGGRRGQPQHF
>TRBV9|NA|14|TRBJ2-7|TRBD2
TGTGCCAGCAGCCCGGGACTAACCTCCTACGAGCAGTACTTC
CASSPGLTSYEQYF
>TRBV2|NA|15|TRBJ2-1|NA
TGTGCCAGCAGTGAAGGGACTTTGGGGGCCGGTGAGCAGTTCTTC
CASSEGTLGAGEQFF
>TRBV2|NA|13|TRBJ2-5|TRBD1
TGTGCCAGCAGCGGGACAGGCCAAGAGACCCAGTACTTC
CASSGTGQETQYF
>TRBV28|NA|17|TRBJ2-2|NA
TGTGCCAGCAGTGTCCCGTTTTTACGACTGAACACCGGGGAGCTGTTTTTT
CASSVPFLRLNTGELFF
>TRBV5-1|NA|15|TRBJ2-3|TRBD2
TGCGCCAGCGGGTTGGACGCGGGAGATGTAGATACGCAGTATTTT
CASGLDAGDVDTQYF
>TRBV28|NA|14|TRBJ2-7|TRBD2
TGTGCCAGCAGGGGAGCTAGCGGTGCCTACGAGCAGTACTTC
CASRGASGAYEQYF
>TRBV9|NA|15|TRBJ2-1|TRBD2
TGTGCCAGCAGCGTTATAGCGGGTAATCGTAATGAGCAGTTCTTC
CASSVIAGNRNEQFF
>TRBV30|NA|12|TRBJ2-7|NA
TGTGCCTGGAGTGTTCAGGGCTACGAGCAGTACTTC
CAWSVQGYEQYF
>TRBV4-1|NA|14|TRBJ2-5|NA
TGCGCCAGCAGCCAAATTTTTGAACCCATGAGCCAGTACTTC
CASSQIFEPMSQYF
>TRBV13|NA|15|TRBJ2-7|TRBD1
TGTGCCAGCAGCTTGGACAGGGGTTTCTCCTACGAGCAGTACTTC
CASSLDRGFSYEQYF
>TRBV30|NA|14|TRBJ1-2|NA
TGTGCCTGGGTGAGGACAGTTCAACTTTATGGCTACACCTTC
CAWVRTVQLYGYTF
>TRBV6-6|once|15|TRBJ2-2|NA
TGTGCCAGCAGTATTGGACTGACGGACACCGGGGAGCTGTTTTTT
CASSIGLTDTGELFF
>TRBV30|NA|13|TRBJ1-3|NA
TGTGCCTCCGCGCGGGGGTCTGGAAACACCATATATTTT
CASARGSGNTIYF
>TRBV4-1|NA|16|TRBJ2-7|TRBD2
TGCGCCAGCAGCCAAGAGCCAGCGGGAGGAGGCAGCGAGCAGTACTTC
CASSQEPAGGGSEQYF
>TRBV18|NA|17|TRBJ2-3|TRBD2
TGTGCCAGCTCACCTTTGGGACTAGCGGTTAGCACAGATACGCAGTATTTT
CASSPLGLAVSTDTQYF
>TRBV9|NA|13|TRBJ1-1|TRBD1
TGTGCCAGCAGCGTAGAGAACAGGGGTGAAGCTTTCTTT
CASSVENRGEAFF
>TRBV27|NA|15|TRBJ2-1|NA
TGTGCCAGCATGCAGGGCGGGATAAGGAATAATGAGCAGTTCTTC
CASMQGGIRNNEQFF
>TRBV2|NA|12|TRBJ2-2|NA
TGTGCCAGCAGTGCAGAAGTCGGGGAGCTGTTTTTT
CASSAEVGELFF
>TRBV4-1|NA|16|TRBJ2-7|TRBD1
TGCGCCAGCAGCCAAGATCCGGGACAGACCCTCTTGGGGCAGTACTTC
CASSQDPGQTLLGQYF
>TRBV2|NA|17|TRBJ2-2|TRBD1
TGTGCCAGCAGCGCACCCGGGACAGGGATGAACACCGGGGAGCTGTTTTTT
CASSAPGTGMNTGELFF
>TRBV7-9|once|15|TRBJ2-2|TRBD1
TGTGCCAGCAGCTCGAGACAGGGCCAATCCGGGGAGCTGTTTTTT
CASSSRQGQSGELFF
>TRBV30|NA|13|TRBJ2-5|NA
TGTGCCTGGGTCGGGGGGCCCGGGGAGACCCAGTACTTC
CAWVGGPGETQYF
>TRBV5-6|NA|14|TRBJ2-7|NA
TGTGCCAGCAGCTTAGGGGGTCCCTCACAAGTGCAGTACTTC
CASSLGGPSQVQYF
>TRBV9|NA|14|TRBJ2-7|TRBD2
TGTGCCAGCAGCTCACCGGGACTAGCACACGAGCAGTACTTC
CASSSPGLAHEQYF